This T cell receptor (beta chain) emerged from a study of blood T cell repertoires in COVID-19. The CDR3 is 12 amino acids. V lost 2 bases and J lost 6, with 5 bases in between. From germline, CDR1 is MNHEY and CDR2 SVGAGI. Original processing methods: How many nucleated cells were present was estimated from reference gene primer amplification. Sequencing used immunoSEQ multiplex PCR; TCRdb keeps in-frame clones, though not all of them. The V and J calls and clone size are taken from that table; D and trimming were inferred from the DNA. Of about 97,000 clones in the sample, over 75% were seen once. The sample holds one count of this clone.

The sample consisted of peripheral blood. The chain couples TRBV6-5 to TRBJ1-5; D gene uncertain. The receptor was derived from a woman aged 25 to 39 with acute or convalescent COVID-19. CDR3 bases: TGTGCCAGCAGTTACACGAGTCAGCCCCAGCATTTT. As protein: CASSYTSQPQHF.